Below are 11 T cell receptor beta chains sequenced from a single sample in a study of T cells in Graves' hyperthyroidism and ophthalmopathy. Amplification of TCR beta CDR3 regions used RNA as the template. The HTBI primer set was used in a first-round RT-PCR of the TCR CDR3. TCRdb re-called the multiplex PCR reads through MiXCR, storing one row per CDR3 protein. In the table there are 600,000 or so distinct CDR3 sequences, 15% to 20% of which are singletons. Specimen: blood. These receptors came from a woman under 40 with Graves' hyperthyroidism.

The chain employs TRBV29-1 and TRBJ2-3; D call uncertain. The CDR3 length is 14 residues. CDR1 is SQVTM, CDR2 ANQGSEA, per germline. The V gene lost 3 bases and the J gene lost 2 bases, with 12 bases spanning the gap. In DNA form, the CDR3 reads TGCAGCGTTGATGGGGTTAGATTCACAGATACGCAGTATTTT. Protein product: CSVDGVRFTDTQYF.

The chain joins TRBV6-1 to TRBJ1-2, with unresolved D. The CDR3 spans 12 residues. With 2 bases removed from V and 6 bases from J, the gap between germline ends came to 7 bases. Germline V gene sequence: CDR1 MNHNS, CDR2 SASEGT. The CDR3 reads CASSELTDGYTF. The CDR3 nucleotides are TGTGCCAGCAGTGAATTGACGGATGGCTACACCTTC.

This clonotype was recorded a few times. The chain employs TRBV18 and TRBJ1-4; tentatively, D is TRBD1 (5 bases). Trimming removed 2 bases at V and 5 bases at J, with 18 bases between. The length of the CDR3 is 17 residues. The germline gives CDR1 KGHSH, CDR2 LQKENI. The CDR3: CASSPYDAAGRNEKLFF. CDR3 nucleotides: TGTGCCAGCTCACCATACGACGCGGCAGGGAGAAATGAAAAACTGTTTTTT.

This clonotype was detected only a few times. This chain connects TRBV20-1 to TRBJ2-5, with D possibly being TRBD2 (6 bases). This CDR3 has 16 amino acids. Germline CDR1 DFQATT, CDR2 SNEGSKA (reference sequence). The V end lost 3 bases, the J end lost 0 bases, and 17 bases lay between the germline ends. As DNA, the CDR3 is TGCAGTGCTAGGCGGTTTGGGAGCGGGCACCAAGAGACCCAGTACTTC. Translated: CSARRFGSGHQETQYF.

Many counts were recorded for this clonotype. V and J are TRBV24-1 and TRBJ2-7, with a possible D match to TRBD1 (6 bases). The V gene's germline CDR1 is KGHDR and CDR2 SFDVKD. With 6 bases removed from V and 3 bases from J, the gap between germline ends came to 11 bases. The CDR3 contains 13 residues. The DNA for the CDR3 is TGTGCCACCAGTCCACAGGGCGGCTACGAGCAGTACTTC. Protein product: CATSPQGGYEQYF.

V is TRBV19 and J is TRBJ2-1, with 8 nucleotides matching TRBD1. V trimming: 3 bases; J trimming: 8 bases; junction bases outside the gene matches: 6. Germline CDR1 reads LNHDA; CDR2 reads SQIVND (reference sequence). This CDR3 has 14 amino acids. The CDR3 spells CASSMDRDAHEQFF. CDR3 bases: TGTGCCAGTAGTATGGACAGGGATGCCCATGAGCAGTTCTTC.

V usage is TRBV5-1 and J usage is TRBJ2-3; D perhaps matches TRBD2 (6 bases). This CDR3 region has 16 residues. Deletions cut 8 bases from V and 2 bases from J, with 21 bases between. Germline CDR1 is SGHRS and CDR2 is YFSETQ. CDR3 loop: CASKPGASQITDTQYF. CDR3 sequence (DNA): TGCGCCAGTAAACCGGGAGCATCCCAAATCACAGATACGCAGTATTTT.

This clonotype occurred many times. One end of the junction does not line up with germline, which may come from a read error. In DNA form, the CDR3 reads TGTGCCAGCAGTCGGGACAGCTACAATGAGCAGTTCTTC. It specifies CASSRDSYNEQFF. The chain carries TRBV5-1 and TRBJ2-1, with 7 bases aligning to TRBD1. This CDR3 has 13 residues. Per germline, CDR1 SGHRS and CDR2 YFSETQ. The full variable domain, with the rest looked up from reference TRBV5-1 and TRBJ2-1, is KAGVTQTPRYLIKTRGQQVTLSCSPISGHRSVSWYQQTPGQGLQFLFEYFSETQRNKGNFPGRFSGRQFSNSRSEMNVSTLELGDSALYLCASSRDSYNEQFFGPGTRLTVL.

The chain carries TRBV6-2 or TRBV6-3 and TRBJ2-3; 8 bases are a match to TRBD1. Trimming at V came to 2 bases and at J to 3 bases, leaving 7 bases not matched to a gene. Germline V CDR1 and CDR2: MNHEY, SVGEGT. The CDR3 is 16 residues long. This CDR3 reads CASSYPVDRATDTQYF. The CDR3 DNA is TGTGCCAGCAGTTACCCCGTGGACAGGGCTACAGATACGCAGTATTTT.

Comment on this clonotype: This may be a read error: a much more frequent sequence differs by one nucleotide. No conserved phenylalanine or tryptophan is present at the end of the CDR3, so a read error is the likely explanation. The CDR3 bases are TGTGCCAGCAGCTTAAAATGGGGAACCGGGACAGGGGCTCAGCCCCAGCATTCT. Amino acids: CASSLKWGTGTGAQPQHS. This sequence joins TRBV11-2 and TRBJ1-5; TRBD1 matches at 10 bases. The CDR3 totals 18 residues. Germline values: CDR1 SGHAT, CDR2 FQNNGV. After removal of 2 bases from V and 6 bases from J, the junction contained 13 bases not matched to a gene.

V and J are TRBV20-1 and TRBJ2-1; no clear D gene. Trimming took off 1 base at V and 8 bases at J, with 9 bases between the two ends. There are 12 residues in the CDR3. Germline CDR1 is DFQATT and CDR2 is SNEGSKA (reference sequence). CDR3 residues: CSARVGWDEQFF. In nucleotides, the CDR3 is TGCAGTGCTAGAGTAGGGTGGGATGAGCAGTTCTTC.